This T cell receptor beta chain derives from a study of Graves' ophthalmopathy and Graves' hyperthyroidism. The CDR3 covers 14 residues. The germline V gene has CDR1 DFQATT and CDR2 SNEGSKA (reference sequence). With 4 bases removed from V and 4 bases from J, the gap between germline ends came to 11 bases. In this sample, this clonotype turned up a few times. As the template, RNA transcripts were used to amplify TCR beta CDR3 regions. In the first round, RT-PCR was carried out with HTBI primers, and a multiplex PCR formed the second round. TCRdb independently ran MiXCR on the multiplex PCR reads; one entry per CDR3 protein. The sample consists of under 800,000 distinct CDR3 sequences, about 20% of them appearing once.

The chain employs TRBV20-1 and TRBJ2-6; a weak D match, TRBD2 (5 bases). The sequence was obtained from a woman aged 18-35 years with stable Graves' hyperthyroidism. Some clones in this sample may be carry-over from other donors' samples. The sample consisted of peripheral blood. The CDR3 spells CSAIEEAGANVLTF. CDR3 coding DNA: TGCAGTGCTATCGAGGAGGCAGGGGCCAACGTCCTGACTTTC.